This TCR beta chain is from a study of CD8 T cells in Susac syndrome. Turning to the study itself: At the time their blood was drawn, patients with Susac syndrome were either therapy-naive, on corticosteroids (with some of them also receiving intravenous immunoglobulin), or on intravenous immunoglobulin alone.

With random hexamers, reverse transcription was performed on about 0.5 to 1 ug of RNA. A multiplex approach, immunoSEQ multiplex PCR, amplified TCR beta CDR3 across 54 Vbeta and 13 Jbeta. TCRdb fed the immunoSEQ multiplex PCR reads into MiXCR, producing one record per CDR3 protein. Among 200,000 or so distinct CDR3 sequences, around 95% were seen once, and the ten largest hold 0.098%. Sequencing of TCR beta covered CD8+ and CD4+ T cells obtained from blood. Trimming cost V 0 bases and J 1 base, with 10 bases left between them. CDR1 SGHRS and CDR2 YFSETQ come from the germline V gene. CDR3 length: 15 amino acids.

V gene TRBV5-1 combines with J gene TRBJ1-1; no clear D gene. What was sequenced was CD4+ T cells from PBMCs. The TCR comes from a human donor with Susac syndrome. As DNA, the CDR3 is TGCGCCAGCAGCTTGGCCAGGACGGAGAACACTGAAGCTTTCTTT. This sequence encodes CASSLARTENTEAFF.